This T cell receptor (beta chain) emerged from a study of STAT5B mutations in CD4+ large granular lymphocyte leukemia. Broader study findings: Compared with healthy controls (2/35), patient top clones favored TRBV06 (8/27).

The length of the CDR3 is 13 residues. Germline CDR1 SGHTA, CDR2 FQGNSA. Trimming took 5 bases from V and 7 from J, leaving 11 bases between them. A remark on this clone: As yet, its antigen is unknown.

Data came from immunoSEQ multiplex PCR; TCRdb stores just in-frame clones and leaves some out. The profile shows approximately 32,000 clones, 69% of them singletons. V usage is TRBV7-2 and J usage is TRBJ2-2, with D perhaps TRBD2 (6 bases). The clonotype comes from a human donor in good health. Sequenced sample: CD4+ T cells from blood buffy coats. The DNA of the CDR3 is TGTGCCAGCAGCACGACTAGTCTCGGGGAGCTGTTTTTT. This translates into CASSTTSLGELFF.